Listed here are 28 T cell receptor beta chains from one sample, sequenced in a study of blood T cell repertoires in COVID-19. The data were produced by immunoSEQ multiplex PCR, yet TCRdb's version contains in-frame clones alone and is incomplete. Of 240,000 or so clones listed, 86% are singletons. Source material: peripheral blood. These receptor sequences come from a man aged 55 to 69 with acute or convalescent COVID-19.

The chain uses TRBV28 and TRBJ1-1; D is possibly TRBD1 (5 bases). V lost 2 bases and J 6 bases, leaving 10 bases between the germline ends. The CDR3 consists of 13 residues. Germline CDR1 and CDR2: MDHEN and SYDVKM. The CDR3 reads CASSLKAGAEAFF. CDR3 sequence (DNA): TGTGCCAGCAGTTTAAAGGCGGGGGCTGAAGCTTTCTTT. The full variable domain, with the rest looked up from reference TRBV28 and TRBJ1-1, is DVKVTQSSRYLVKRTGEKVFLECVQDMDHENMFWYRQDPGLGLRLIYFSYDVKMKEKGDIPEGYSVSREKKERFSLILESASTNQTSMYLCASSLKAGAEAFFGQGTRLTVV.

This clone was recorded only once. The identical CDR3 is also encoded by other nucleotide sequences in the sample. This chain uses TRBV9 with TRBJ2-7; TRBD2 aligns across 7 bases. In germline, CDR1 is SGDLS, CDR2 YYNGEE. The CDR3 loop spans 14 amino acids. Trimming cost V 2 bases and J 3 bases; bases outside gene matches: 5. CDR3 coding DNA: TGTGCCAGCAGCGTTTCCGGGAGGAGCTACGAGCAGTACTTC. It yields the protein CASSVSGRSYEQYF.

In DNA, the CDR3 is TGTGCCAGCAGTTCACAAGGGGGGGATCACAATCAGCCCCAGCATTTT. Amino acids: CASSSQGGDHNQPQHF. The chain combines TRBV6-2 or TRBV6-3 with TRBJ1-5; TRBD1 is a possible D gene (6 bases). The V and J ends lost 4 bases and 3 bases respectively, with 16 bases between them. Germline CDR1 reads MNHEY; CDR2 reads SVGEGT. The CDR3 runs 16 residues.

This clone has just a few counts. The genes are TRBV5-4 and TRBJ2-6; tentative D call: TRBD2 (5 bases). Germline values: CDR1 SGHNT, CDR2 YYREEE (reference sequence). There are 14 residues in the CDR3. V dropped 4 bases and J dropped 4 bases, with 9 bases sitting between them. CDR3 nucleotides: TGTGCCAGCAGCGGGGAGATAGGGGCCAACGTCCTGACTTTC. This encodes CASSGEIGANVLTF.

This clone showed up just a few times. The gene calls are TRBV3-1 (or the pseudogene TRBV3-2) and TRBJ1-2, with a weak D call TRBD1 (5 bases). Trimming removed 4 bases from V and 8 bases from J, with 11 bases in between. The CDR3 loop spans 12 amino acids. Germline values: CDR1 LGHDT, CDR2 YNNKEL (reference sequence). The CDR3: CASSRGEGGYTF. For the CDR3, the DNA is TGTGCCAGCAGCCGGGGGGAAGGAGGCTACACCTTC.

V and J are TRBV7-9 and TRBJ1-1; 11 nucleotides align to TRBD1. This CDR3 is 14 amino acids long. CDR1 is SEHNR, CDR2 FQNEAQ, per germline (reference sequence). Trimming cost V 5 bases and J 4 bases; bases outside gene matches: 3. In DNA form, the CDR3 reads TGTGCCAGCAGCGGTGGGACAGGGGGCACTGAAGCTTTCTTT. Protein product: CASSGGTGGTEAFF. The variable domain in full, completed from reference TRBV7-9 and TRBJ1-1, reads DTGVSQNPRHKITKRGQNVTFRCDPISEHNRLYWYRQTLGQGPEFLTYFQNEAQLEKSRLLSDRFSAERPKGSFSTLEIQRTEQGDSAMYLCASSGGTGGTEAFFGQGTRLTVV.

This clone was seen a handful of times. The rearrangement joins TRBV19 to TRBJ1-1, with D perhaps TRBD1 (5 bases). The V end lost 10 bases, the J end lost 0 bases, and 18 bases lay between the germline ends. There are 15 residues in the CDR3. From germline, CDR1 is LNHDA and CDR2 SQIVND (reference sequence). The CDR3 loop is CATRGDSGMNTEAFF. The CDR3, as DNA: TGTGCCACCCGGGGGGACTCTGGGATGAACACTGAAGCTTTCTTT.

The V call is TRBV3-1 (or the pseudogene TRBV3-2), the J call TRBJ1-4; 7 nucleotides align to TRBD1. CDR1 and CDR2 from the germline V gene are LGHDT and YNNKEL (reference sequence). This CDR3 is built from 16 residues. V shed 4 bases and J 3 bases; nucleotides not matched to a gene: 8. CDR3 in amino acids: CASSPRQGFSNEKLFF. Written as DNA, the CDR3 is TGTGCCAGCAGCCCCCGACAGGGCTTTTCTAATGAAAAACTGTTTTTT.

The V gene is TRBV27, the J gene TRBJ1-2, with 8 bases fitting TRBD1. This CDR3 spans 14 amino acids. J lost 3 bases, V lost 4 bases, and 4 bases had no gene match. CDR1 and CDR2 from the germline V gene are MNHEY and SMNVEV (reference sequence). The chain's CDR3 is CASSSGQGDYGYTF. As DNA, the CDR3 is TGTGCCAGCAGTTCCGGACAGGGTGACTATGGCTACACCTTC.

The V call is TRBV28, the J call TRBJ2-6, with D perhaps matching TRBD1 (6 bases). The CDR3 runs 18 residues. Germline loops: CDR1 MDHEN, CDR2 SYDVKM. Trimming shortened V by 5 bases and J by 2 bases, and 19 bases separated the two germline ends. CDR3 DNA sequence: TGTGCCAGCAGTCAATACGACAGGTTTGGGACTGGGGCCAACGTCCTGACTTTC. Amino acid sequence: CASSQYDRFGTGANVLTF. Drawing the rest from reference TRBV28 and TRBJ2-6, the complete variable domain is DVKVTQSSRYLVKRTGEKVFLECVQDMDHENMFWYRQDPGLGLRLIYFSYDVKMKEKGDIPEGYSVSREKKERFSLILESASTNQTSMYLCASSQYDRFGTGANVLTFGAGSRLTVL.

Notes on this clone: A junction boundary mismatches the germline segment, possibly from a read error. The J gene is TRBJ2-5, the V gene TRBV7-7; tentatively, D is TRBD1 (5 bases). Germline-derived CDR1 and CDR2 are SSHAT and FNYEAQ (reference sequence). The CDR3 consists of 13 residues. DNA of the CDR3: TGTGCTAGCAGCTCCAGGGTACAAGAGACCCAGTACTTC. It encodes CASSSRVQETQYF.

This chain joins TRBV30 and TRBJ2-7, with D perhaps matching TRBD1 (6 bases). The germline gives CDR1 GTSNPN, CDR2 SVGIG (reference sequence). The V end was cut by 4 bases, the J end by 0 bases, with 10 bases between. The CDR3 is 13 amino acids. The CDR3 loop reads CAWTQDSSYEQYF. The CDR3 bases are TGTGCCTGGACGCAGGACAGCTCCTACGAGCAGTACTTC.

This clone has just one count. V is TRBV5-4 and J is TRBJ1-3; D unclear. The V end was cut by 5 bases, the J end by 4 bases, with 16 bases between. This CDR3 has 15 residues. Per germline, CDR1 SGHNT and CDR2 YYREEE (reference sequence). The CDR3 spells CASSLPGDRGNTIYF. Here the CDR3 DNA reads TGTGCCAGCAGTTTACCCGGGGATCGAGGAAACACCATATATTTT.

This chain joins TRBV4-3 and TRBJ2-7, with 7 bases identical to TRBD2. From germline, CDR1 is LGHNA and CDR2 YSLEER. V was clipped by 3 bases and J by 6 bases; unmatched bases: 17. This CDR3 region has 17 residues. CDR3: CASSHSLASLTLVEQYF. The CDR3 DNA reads TGCGCCAGCAGCCACTCACTAGCGTCGCTCACTTTAGTCGAGCAGTACTTC.

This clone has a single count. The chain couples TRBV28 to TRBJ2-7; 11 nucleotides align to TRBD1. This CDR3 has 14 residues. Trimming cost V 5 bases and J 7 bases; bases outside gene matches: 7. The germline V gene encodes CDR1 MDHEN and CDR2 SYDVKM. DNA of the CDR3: TGTGCCAGCAGTCGTCCCGGGACAGGGGGGGAGCAGTACTTC. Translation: CASSRPGTGGEQYF. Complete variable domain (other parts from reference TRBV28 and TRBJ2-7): DVKVTQSSRYLVKRTGEKVFLECVQDMDHENMFWYRQDPGLGLRLIYFSYDVKMKEKGDIPEGYSVSREKKERFSLILESASTNQTSMYLCASSRPGTGGEQYFGPGTRLTVT.

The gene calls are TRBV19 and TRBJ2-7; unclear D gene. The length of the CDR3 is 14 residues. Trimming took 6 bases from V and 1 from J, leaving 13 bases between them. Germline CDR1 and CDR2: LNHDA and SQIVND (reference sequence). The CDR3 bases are TGTGCCAGTAGCGCCGCCCGTGAGTCCTACGAGCAGTACTTC. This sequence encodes CASSAARESYEQYF.

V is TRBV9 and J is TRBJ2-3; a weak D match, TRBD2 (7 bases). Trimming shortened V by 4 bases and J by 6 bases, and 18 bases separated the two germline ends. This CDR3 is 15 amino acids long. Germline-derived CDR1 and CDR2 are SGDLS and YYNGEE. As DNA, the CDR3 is TGTGCCAGCAGCTCAGGGGAGGGGGTCCGGGATACGCAGTATTTT. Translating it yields CASSSGEGVRDTQYF.

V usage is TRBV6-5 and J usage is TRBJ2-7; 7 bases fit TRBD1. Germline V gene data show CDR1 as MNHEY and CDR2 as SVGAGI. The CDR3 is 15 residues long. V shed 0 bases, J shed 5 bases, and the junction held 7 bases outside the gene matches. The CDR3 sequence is CASSYSTGRSDEQYF. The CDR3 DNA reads TGTGCCAGCAGTTACTCGACAGGGCGCTCGGACGAGCAGTACTTC.

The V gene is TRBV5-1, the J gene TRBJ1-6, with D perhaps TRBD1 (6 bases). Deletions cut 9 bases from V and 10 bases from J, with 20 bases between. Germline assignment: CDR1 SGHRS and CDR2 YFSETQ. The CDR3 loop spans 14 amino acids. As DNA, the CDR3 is TGCGCCACCTCAACGACAGGTACCACCTCACCCCTCCACTTT. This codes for CATSTTGTTSPLHF.

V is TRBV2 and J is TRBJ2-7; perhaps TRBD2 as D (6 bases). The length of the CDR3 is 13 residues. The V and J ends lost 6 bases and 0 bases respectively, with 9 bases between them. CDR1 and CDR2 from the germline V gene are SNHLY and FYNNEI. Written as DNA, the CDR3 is TGTGCCAGCAGGGAGGGCAGCTCCTACGAGCAGTACTTC. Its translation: CASREGSSYEQYF.

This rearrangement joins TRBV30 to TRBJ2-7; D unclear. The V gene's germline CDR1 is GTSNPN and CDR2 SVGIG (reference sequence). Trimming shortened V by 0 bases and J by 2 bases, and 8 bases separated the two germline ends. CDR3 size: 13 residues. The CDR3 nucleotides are TGTGCCTGGAGTGTACAGACCCCCTACGAGCAGTACTTC. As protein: CAWSVQTPYEQYF.

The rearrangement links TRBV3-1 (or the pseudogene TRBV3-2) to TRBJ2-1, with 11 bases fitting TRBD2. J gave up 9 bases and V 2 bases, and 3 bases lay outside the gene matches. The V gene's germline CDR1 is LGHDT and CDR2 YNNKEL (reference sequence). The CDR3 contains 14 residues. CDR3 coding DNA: TGTGCCAGCAGCCAACCGGGACTAGCGGCTGAGCAGTTCTTC. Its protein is CASSQPGLAAEQFF.

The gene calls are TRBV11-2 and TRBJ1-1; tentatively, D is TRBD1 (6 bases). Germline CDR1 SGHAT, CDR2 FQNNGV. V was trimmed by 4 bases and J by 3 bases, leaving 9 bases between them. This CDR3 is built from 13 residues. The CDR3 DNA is TGTGCCAGCAGCTCGAACAGGGACACTGAAGCTTTCTTT. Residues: CASSSNRDTEAFF. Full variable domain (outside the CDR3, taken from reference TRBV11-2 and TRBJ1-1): EAGVAQSPRYKIIEKRQSVAFWCNPISGHATLYWYQQILGQGPKLLIQFQNNGVVDDSQLPKDRFSAERLKGVDSTLKIQPAKLEDSAVYLCASSSNRDTEAFFGQGTRLTVV.

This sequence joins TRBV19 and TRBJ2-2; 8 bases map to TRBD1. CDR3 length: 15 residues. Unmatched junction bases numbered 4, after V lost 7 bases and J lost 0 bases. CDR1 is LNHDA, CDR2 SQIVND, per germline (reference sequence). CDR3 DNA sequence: TGTGCCAGTACCCAGGGGGCGACGAACACCGGGGAGCTGTTTTTT. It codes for CASTQGATNTGELFF.

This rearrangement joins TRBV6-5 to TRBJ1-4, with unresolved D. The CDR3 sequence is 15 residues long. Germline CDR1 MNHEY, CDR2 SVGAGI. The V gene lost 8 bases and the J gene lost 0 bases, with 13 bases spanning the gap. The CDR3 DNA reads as TGTGCCAGCTTAAGGTCCCAGGCAACTAATGAAAAACTGTTTTTT. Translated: CASLRSQATNEKLFF.

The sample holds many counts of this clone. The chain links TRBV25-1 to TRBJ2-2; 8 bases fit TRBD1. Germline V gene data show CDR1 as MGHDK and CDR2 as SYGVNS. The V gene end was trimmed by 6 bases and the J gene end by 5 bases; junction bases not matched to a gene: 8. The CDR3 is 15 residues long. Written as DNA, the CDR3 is TGTGCCAGCAGACCACCAGGGGGCTTAACCGGGGAGCTGTTTTTT. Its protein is CASRPPGGLTGELFF.

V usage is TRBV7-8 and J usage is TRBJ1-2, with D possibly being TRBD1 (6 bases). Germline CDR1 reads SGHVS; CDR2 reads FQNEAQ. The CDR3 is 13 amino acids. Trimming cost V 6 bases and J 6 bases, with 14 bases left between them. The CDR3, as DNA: TGTGCCAGCAGGGGAACCCGACAGGATGGCTACACCTTC. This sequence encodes CASRGTRQDGYTF.

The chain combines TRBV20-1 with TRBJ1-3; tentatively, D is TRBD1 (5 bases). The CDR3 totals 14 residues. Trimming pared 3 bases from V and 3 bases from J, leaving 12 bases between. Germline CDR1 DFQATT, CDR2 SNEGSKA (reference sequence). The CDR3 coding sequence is TGCAGTGCTAGTCCACAGGTGGTTGGAAACACCATATATTTT. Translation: CSASPQVVGNTIYF.